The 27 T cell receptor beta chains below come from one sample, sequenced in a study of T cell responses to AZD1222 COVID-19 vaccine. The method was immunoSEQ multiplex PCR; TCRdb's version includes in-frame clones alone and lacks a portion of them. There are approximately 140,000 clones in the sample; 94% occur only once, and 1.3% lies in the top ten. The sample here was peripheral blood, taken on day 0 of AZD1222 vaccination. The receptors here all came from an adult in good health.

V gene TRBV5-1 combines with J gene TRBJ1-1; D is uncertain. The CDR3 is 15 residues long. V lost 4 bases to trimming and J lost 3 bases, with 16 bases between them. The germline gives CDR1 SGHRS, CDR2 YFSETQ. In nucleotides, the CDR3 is TGCGCCAGCAGCCTCCGGGTCCCTAAAGACACTGAAGCTTTCTTT. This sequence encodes CASSLRVPKDTEAFF.

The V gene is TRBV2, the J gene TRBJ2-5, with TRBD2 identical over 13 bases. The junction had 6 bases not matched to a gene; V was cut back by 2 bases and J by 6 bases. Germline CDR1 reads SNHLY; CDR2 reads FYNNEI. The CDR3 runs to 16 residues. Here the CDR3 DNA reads TGTGCCAGCAGTGAAACTAGCGGGAGGGTCGGGAAGACCCAGTACTTC. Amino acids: CASSETSGRVGKTQYF.

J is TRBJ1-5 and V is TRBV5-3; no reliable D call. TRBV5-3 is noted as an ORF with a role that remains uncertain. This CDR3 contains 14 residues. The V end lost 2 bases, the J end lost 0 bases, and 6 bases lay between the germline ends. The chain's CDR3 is CARSFSYSNQPQHF. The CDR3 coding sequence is TGTGCCAGAAGCTTCTCATATAGCAATCAGCCCCAGCATTTT.

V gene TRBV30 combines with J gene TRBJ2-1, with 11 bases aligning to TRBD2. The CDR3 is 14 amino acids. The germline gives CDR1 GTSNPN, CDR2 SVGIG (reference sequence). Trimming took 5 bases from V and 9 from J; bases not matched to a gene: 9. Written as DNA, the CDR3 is TGTGCCTGGGAATTGGTAGCGGGAGGGGGTGAGCAGTTCTTC. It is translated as CAWELVAGGGEQFF. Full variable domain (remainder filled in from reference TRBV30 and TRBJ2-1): SQTIHQWPATLVQPVGSPLSLECTVEGTSNPNLYWYRQAAGRGLQLLFYSVGIGQISSEVPQNLSASRPQDRQFILSSKKLLLSDSGFYLCAWELVAGGGEQFFGPGTRLTVL.

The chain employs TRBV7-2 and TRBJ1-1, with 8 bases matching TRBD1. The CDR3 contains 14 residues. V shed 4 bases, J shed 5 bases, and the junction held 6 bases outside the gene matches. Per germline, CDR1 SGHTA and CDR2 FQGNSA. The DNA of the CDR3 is TGTGCCAGCAGCTCGCGGACAGGGAGGACTGAAGCTTTCTTT. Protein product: CASSSRTGRTEAFF.

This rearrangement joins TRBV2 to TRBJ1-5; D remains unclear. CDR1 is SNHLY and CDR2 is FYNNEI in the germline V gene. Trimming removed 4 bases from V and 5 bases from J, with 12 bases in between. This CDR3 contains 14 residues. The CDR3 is CASSVDLHDQPQHF. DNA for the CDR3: TGTGCCAGCAGTGTAGATCTACACGATCAGCCCCAGCATTTT.

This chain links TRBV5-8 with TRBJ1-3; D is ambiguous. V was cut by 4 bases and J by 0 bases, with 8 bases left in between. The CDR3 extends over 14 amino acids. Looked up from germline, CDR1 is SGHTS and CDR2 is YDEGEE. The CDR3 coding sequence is TGTGCCAGCAGCCCCATCATCTCTGGAAACACCATATATTTT. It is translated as CASSPIISGNTIYF.

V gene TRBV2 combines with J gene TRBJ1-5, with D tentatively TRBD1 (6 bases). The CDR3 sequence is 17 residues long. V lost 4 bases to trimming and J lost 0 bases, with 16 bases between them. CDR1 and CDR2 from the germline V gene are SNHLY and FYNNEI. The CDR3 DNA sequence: TGTGCCAGCAGTGGCGGGGGGCAGGGCTATAGCAATCAGCCCCAGCATTTT. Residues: CASSGGGQGYSNQPQHF.

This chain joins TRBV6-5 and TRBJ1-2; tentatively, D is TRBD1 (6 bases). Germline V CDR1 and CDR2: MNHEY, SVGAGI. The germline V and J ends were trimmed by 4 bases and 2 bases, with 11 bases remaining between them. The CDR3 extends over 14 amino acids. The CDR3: CASSFGQLNYGYTF. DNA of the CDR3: TGTGCCAGCAGTTTCGGACAGCTAAACTATGGCTACACCTTC.

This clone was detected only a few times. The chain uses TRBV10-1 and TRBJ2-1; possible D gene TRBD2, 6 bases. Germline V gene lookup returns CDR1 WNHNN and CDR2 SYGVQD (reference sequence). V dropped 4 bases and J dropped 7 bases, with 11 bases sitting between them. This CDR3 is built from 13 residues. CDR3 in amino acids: CASSVLSGNEQFF. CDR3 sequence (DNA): TGCGCCAGCAGTGTCCTTAGCGGTAATGAGCAGTTCTTC.

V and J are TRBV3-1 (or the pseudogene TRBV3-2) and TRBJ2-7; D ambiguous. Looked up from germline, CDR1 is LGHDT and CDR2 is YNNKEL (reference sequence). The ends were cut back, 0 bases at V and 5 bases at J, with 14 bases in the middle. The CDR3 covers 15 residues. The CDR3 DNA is TGTGCCAGCAGCCAAGATAATCTACGGGCTAACGAGCAGTACGTC. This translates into CASSQDNLRANEQYV.

CDR3 loop: CASGLDAGHMAQPQHF. DNA of the CDR3: TGTGCTAGTGGTTTGGACGCGGGACATATGGCTCAGCCCCAGCATTTT. The chain is built from TRBV12-5 and TRBJ1-5; TRBD1 is a possible D gene (6 bases). Trimming shortened V by 1 base and J by 6 bases, and 16 bases separated the two germline ends. This CDR3 has 16 residues. The V gene's germline CDR1 is LGHNT and CDR2 FRNRAP.

For the CDR3, the DNA is TGTGCCAGCAGCCCCCCTCGGGGGGGGAGCTCCTACAATGAGCAGTTCTTC. This sequence encodes CASSPPRGGSSYNEQFF. This chain uses TRBV11-3 with TRBJ2-1; 8 bases agree with TRBD2. In germline, CDR1 is SGHNT, CDR2 YENEEA. V lost 5 bases, J lost 0 bases, and 9 bases stayed unmatched. There are 17 residues in the CDR3. Looking up the rest from reference TRBV11-3 and TRBJ2-1 gives the full variable domain: EAGVVQSPRYKIIEKKQPVAFWCNPISGHNTLYWYLQNLGQGPELLIRYENEEAVDDSQLPKDRFSAERLKGVDSTLKIQPAELGDSAVYLCASSPPRGGSSYNEQFFGPGTRLTVL.

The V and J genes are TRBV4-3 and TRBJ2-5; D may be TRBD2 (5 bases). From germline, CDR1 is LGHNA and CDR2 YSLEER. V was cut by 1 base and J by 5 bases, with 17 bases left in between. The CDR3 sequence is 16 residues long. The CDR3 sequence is CASSQGGQVRRETQYF. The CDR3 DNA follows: TGCGCCAGCAGCCAAGGCGGGCAGGTTCGGAGGGAGACCCAGTACTTC.

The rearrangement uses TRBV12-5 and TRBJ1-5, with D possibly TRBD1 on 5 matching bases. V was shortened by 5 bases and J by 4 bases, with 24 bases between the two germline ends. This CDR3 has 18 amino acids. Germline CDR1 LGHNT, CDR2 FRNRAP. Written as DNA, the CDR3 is TGTGCTAGTGGTCCACTCGGGTGGACAACAACCCATAATCAGCCCCAGCATTTT. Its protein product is CASGPLGWTTTHNQPQHF.

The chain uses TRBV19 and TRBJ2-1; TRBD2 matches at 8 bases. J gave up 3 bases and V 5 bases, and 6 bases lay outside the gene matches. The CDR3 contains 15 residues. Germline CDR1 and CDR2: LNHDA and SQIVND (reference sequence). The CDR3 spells CASSVAGGIYNEQFF. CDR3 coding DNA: TGTGCCAGTAGTGTCGCGGGGGGAATCTACAATGAGCAGTTCTTC.

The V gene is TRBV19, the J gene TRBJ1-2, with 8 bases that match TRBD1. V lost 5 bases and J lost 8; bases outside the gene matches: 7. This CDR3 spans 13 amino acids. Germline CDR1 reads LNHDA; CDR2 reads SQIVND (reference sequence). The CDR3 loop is CASSPRTGYGYTF. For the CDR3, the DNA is TGTGCCAGTAGTCCGAGGACAGGGTACGGCTACACCTTC.

The CDR3 sequence is CASSISQGAINQPQHF. The CDR3 nucleotides are TGTGCCAGTAGTATTTCCCAGGGGGCGATTAATCAGCCCCAGCATTTT. The chain recombines TRBV19 with TRBJ1-5, with 8 bases identical to TRBD1. The CDR3 consists of 16 residues. V was pared by 3 bases and J by 4 bases, with 8 bases of the junction left unmatched. CDR1 and CDR2 (germline): LNHDA, SQIVND (reference sequence).

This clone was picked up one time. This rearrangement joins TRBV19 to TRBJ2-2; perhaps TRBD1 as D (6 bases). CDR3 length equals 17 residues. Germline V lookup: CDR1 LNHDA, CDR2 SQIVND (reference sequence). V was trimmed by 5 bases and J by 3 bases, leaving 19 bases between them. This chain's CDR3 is CASSAGAWGPDTGELFF. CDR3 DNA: TGTGCCAGTAGTGCCGGGGCCTGGGGGCCCGACACCGGGGAGCTGTTTTTT.

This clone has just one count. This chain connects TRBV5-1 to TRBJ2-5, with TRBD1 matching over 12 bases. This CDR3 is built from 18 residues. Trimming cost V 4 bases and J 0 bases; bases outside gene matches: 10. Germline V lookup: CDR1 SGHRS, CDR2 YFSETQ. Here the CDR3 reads CASSLLGTGGANQETQYF. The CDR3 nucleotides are TGCGCCAGCAGCCTCCTCGGGACAGGGGGCGCTAACCAAGAGACCCAGTACTTC.

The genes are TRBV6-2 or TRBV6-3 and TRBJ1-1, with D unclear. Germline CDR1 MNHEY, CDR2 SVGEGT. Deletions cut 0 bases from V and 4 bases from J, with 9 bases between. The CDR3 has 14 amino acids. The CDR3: CASSYSTEVTEAFF. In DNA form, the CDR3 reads TGTGCCAGCAGTTACTCTACGGAGGTCACTGAAGCTTTCTTT.

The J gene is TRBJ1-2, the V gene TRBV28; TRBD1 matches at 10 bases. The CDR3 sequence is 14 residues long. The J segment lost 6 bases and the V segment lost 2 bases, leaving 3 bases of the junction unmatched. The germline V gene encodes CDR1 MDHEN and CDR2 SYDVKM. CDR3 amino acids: CASSLRDRGNGYTF. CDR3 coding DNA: TGTGCCAGCAGTTTACGGGACAGGGGAAATGGCTACACCTTC.

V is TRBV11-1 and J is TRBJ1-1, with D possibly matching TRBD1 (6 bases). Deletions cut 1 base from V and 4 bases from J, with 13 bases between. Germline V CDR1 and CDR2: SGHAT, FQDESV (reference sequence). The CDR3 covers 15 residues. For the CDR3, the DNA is TGTGCCAGCAGCTTAGATTGGGGGGCTGGCACTGAAGCTTTCTTT. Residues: CASSLDWGAGTEAFF.

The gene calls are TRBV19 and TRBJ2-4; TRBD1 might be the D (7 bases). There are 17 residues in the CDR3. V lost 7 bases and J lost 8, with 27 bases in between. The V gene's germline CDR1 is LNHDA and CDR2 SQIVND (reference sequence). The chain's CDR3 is CASTPRGARGNGDIQYF. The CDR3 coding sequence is TGTGCCAGTACCCCAAGGGGGGCCAGGGGGAATGGAGACATTCAGTACTTC.

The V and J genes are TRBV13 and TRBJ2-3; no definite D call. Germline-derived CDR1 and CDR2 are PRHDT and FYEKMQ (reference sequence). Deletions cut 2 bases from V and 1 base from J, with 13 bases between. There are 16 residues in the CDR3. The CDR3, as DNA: TGTGCCAGCAGCTTAAGGGTCGGCAGACGCACAGATACGCAGTATTTT. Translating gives CASSLRVGRRTDTQYF.

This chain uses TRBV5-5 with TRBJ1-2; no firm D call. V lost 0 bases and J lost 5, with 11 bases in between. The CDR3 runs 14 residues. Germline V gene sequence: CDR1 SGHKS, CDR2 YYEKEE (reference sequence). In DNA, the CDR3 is TGTGCCAGCAGCTTGGAGTGGGTTGGGTATGGCTACACCTTC. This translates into CASSLEWVGYGYTF.

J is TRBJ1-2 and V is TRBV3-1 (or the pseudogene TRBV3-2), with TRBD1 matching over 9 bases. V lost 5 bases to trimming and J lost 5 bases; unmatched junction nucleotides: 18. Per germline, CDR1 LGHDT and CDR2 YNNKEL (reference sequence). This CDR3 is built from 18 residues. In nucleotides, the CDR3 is TGTGCCAGCAGCACACGATACGATCGGACAGGGGTAGGGTATGGCTACACCTTC. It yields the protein CASSTRYDRTGVGYGYTF.